A selection of T cell receptor beta chains follows, all from one sample in a study of T-cell reconstitution after alpha-beta-depleted transplantation in children. From the PCR reads, TCRdb called clonotypes with MiXCR, one entry per CDR3 protein. The sample yields some 520,000 distinct CDR3 sequences, around a third seen once. Sequencing was performed on PBMCs from the stem cell graft donor, taken from the stem cell graft. These receptors came from a human donor who donated a stem cell graft to a child with aplastic anemia. Each CDR3 is given with its conserved first and last residue. Each record gives: J gene, V gene, clone size, CDR3 protein. For some rows the clone size is stated as once, few or many, or as a class when expanded; others skip it.

TRBJ2-1 TRBV3-2 - CASSDNFGTSGSEDTIYNEQFF
TRBJ2-1 TRBV11-2 few CASSSTTGFNNEQFF
TRBJ1-5 TRBV12-3/TRBV12-4 - CASRTAGDSNQPQHF
TRBJ2-3 TRBV13 - CASSRGRGRGLSTDTQYF
TRBJ1-2 TRBV29-1 - CSVEGTGYYGYTF
TRBJ2-1 TRBV4-1 - CASSQEGGTYNEQFF
TRBJ1-6 TRBV5-1 - CASSFRDRDNSPLHF
TRBJ2-1 TRBV11-2 - CASSLWLYSGSSYNEQFF
TRBJ2-5 TRBV7-2 - CASVGTSVTETQYF
TRBJ2-1 TRBV20-1 - CCFRGQAAGESYNEQFF
TRBJ1-2 TRBV19 - CASISGWAGSGYTF
TRBJ2-1 TRBV5-1 many CASSLGGEYNEQFF
TRBJ2-4 TRBV5-4 - CASSLGTPLAKNIQYF
TRBJ2-2 TRBV5-4 few CASSFQRELNTGELFF
TRBJ2-1 TRBV4-3 - CASSQDRREGNEQFF
TRBJ2-3 TRBV5-4 many CASSLVAGTDTQYF